This T cell receptor (beta chain) was obtained from a study of blood T cell repertoires in COVID-19. The overall study: The study drew acute and convalescent COVID-19 samples from the United States, Italy and Spain. T cells, B-cell-depleted T cells, or PBMCs provided the cDNA or gDNA that served as material.

Original processing methods: Amplification with reference gene primers provided the estimates of nucleated cell counts. Clones were sequenced by immunoSEQ multiplex PCR, and TCRdb holds only the in-frame ones, with some missing. V, J and clone size are taken as reported in that table, and D and trimming were inferred from the DNA itself. Here the sample spans approximately 97,000 clones, approximately 85% being singletons. The V gene lost 3 bases and the J gene lost 1 base, with 10 bases spanning the gap. The CDR3 covers 15 residues. Germline V gene lookup returns CDR1 DFQATT and CDR2 SNEGSKA (reference sequence). This clone was detected only once.

The chain employs TRBV20-1 and TRBJ2-6, with D possibly TRBD2 on 6 matching bases. The sample consisted of peripheral blood. This TCR derives from a human donor in a cohort sampled during active COVID-19. CDR3 sequence: CSASRRGSGANVLTF. CDR3 DNA sequence: TGCAGTGCTAGTCGGCGGGGTTCTGGGGCCAACGTCCTGACTTTC.